This TCR beta chain originates from a study of T cell responses to AZD1222 COVID-19 vaccine. Pooling was applied to second doses at about 4 or about 12 weeks. General study findings and limits: Rises in breadth and depth of Spike-specific TCRs came after two AZD1222 doses. Baseline seropositivity occurred in only a handful of AZD1222 recipients.

The protocol was immunoSEQ multiplex PCR, while the TCRdb copy is restricted to in-frame clones and leaves out a portion. Of about 130,000 clones detected, over 75% appear once; the ten largest clones hold around 5%. Germline trimming cut 2 bases from V and 7 bases from J; bases unmatched to any gene: 8. Germline CDR1 and CDR2: SGHRS and YFSETQ. The CDR3 spans 16 residues. In the case of this clone: The antigen remains unidentified.

The source is an adult who received the AZD1222 COVID-19 vaccine. The rearrangement joins TRBV5-1 to TRBJ2-1, with 11 bases fitting TRBD2. The sequences come from peripheral blood, collected 28 days after the second AZD1222 dose. CDR3 sequence reads: CASSLLAGEAGNEQFF. Here the CDR3 DNA reads TGCGCCAGCAGCTTACTAGCGGGGGAGGCGGGGAATGAGCAGTTCTTC. Full variable domain (outside the CDR3, taken from reference TRBV5-1 and TRBJ2-1): KAGVTQTPRYLIKTRGQQVTLSCSPISGHRSVSWYQQTPGQGLQFLFEYFSETQRNKGNFPGRFSGRQFSNSRSEMNVSTLELGDSALYLCASSLLAGEAGNEQFFGPGTRLTVL.